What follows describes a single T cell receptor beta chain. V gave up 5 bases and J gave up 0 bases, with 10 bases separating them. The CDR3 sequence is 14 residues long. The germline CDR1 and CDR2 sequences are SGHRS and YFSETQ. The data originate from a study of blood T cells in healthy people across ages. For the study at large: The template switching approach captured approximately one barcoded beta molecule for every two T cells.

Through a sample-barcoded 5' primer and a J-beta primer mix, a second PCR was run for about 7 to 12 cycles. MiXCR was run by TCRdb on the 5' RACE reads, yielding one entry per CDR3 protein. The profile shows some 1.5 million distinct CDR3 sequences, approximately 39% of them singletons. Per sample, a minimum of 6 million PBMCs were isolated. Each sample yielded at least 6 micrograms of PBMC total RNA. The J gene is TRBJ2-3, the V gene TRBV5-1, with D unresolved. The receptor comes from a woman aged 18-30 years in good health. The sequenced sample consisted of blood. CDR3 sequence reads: CASRGAISTDTQYF. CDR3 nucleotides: TGCGCCAGCAGAGGAGCGATTAGCACAGATACGCAGTATTTT.